This T cell receptor beta chain was sequenced for a study of T cells in Graves' hyperthyroidism and ophthalmopathy. Amplified regions were TCR beta CDR3 sequences from RNA transcripts. Researchers ran a first-round RT-PCR on the TCR CDR3 using the HTBI primer set. TCRdb re-called the multiplex PCR reads with MiXCR, one entry per CDR3 protein. This sample has approximately 700,000 distinct CDR3 sequences, with 40% to 55% found just once. There are 14 residues in the CDR3. Trimming pared 6 bases from V and 8 bases from J, leaving 19 bases between. Germline CDR1 and CDR2: SNHLY and FYNNEI. The sample comprised peripheral blood or thyroid tissue (not recorded which). The V gene is TRBV2, the J gene TRBJ1-2; D uncertain. The TCR originated in an adult man with Graves' disease, either hyperthyroidism or ophthalmopathy (not recorded which). The CDR3 region has the DNA TGTGCCAGCAGCTCCGGACGGGCCGCCGTAGGCTACACCTTC. Translated, it gives CASSSGRAAVGYTF.